This TCR beta chain appears in the sequencing data of a study of Graves' ophthalmopathy and Graves' hyperthyroidism. This clonotype was counted ten times or more. The antigen is undetermined. V shed 6 bases and J shed 8 bases, with 16 bases lying between them. This CDR3 is 13 amino acids long. Germline V lookup: CDR1 LNHDA, CDR2 SQIVND (reference sequence). RNA transcripts were the source from which TCR beta CDR3 regions were amplified. Second-round multiplex PCR came after a first-round RT-PCR that employed HTBI primers. TCRdb recomputed calls from the multiplex PCR reads with MiXCR, one row per CDR3 protein. The data show about 1.2 million distinct CDR3 sequences, about 38% seen once. Overall study results and limits: In blood, most expanded thyroid clonotypes above 0.001 frequency were also detected.

Recruitment covered hyperthyroidism patients aged 18 to 65 whose new diagnosis was of under 2 months' duration. Clinical symptoms, serum thyroxine, TRAb, thyroid ultrasound and orbital computed tomography were relied on for diagnosis. The sample consisted of peripheral blood or thyroid tissue (not recorded which). The clonotype was recovered from an adult man with Graves' hyperthyroidism. V is TRBV19 and J is TRBJ1-2; D gene uncertain. The CDR3 bases are TGTGCCAGTAGCCTCGAAGGATTGGGCGGCTACACCTTC. Its translation: CASSLEGLGGYTF.